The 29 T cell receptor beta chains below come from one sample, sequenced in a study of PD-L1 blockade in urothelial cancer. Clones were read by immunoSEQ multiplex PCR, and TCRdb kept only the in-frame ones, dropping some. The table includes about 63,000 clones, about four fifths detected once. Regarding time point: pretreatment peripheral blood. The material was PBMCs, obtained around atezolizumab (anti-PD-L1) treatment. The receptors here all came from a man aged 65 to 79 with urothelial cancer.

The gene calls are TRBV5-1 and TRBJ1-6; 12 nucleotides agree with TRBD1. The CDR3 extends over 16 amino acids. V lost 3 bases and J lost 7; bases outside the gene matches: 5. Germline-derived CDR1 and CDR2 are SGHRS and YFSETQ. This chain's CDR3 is CASSWGQGAGNSPLHF. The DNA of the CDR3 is TGCGCCAGCAGCTGGGGACAGGGGGCCGGGAATTCACCCCTCCACTTT.

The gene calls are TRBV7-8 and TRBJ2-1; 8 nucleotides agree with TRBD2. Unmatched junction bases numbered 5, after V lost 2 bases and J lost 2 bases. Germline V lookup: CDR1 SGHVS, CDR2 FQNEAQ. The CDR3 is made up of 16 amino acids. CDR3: CASSLTAGVTYNEQFF. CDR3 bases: TGTGCCAGCAGCTTAACAGCGGGGGTAACCTACAATGAGCAGTTCTTC.

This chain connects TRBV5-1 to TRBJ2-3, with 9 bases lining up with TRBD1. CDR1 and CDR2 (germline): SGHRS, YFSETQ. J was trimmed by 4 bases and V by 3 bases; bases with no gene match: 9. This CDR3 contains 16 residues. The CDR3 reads CASSSETDRGADTQYF. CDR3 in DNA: TGCGCCAGCAGCTCGGAGACTGACAGGGGGGCAGATACGCAGTATTTT.

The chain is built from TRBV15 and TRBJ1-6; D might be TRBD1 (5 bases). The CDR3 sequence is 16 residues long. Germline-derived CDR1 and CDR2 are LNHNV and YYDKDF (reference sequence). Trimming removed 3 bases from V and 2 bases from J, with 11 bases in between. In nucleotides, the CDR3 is TGTGCCACCAGCAGGCGGGACGCGGCCTATAATTCACCCCTCCACTTT. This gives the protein CATSRRDAAYNSPLHF.

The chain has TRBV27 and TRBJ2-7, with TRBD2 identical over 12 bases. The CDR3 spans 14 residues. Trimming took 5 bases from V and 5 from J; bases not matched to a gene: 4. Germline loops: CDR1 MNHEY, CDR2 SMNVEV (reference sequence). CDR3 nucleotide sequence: TGTGCCAGCAGTCCTAGCGGGAGGGTGGACGAGCAGTACTTC. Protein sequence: CASSPSGRVDEQYF.

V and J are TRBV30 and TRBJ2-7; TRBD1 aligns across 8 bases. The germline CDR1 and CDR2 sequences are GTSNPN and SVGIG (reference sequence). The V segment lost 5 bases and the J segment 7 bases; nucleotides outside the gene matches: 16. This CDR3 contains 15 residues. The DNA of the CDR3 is TGTGCCTGGGGGCGGAAAGGACAGGGCCTCTTAGAGCAGTACTTC. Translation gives CAWGRKGQGLLEQYF.

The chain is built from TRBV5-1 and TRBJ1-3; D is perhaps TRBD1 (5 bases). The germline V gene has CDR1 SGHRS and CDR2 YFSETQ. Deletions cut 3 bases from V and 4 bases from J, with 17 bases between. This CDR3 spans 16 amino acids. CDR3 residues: CASSYTSMGGGNTIYF. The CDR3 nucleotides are TGCGCCAGCAGCTACACTTCGATGGGGGGAGGAAACACCATATATTTT.

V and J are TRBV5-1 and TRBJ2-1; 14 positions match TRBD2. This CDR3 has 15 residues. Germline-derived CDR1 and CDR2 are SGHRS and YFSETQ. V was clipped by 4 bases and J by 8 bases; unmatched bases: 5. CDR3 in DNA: TGCGCCAGCAGCAAGACTAGCGGGGGGGCCTATGAGCAGTTCTTC. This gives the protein CASSKTSGGAYEQFF.

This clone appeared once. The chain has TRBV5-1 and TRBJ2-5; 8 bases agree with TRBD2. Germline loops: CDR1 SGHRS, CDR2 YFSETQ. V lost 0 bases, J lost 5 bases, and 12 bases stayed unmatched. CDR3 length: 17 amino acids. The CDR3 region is CASSLGLAGPTPETQYF. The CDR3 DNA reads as TGCGCCAGCAGCTTGGGATTAGCGGGACCCACCCCTGAGACCCAGTACTTC.

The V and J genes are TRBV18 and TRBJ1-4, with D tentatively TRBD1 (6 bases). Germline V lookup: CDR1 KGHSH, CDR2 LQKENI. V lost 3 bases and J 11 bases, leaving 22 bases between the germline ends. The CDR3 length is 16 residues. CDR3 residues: CASSPNLQGQSRKLFF. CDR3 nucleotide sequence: TGTGCCAGCTCACCTAATCTCCAGGGGCAATCGAGGAAACTGTTTTTT. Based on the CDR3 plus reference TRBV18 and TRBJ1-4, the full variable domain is NAGVMQNPRHLVRRRGQEARLRCSPMKGHSHVYWYRQLPEEGLKFMVYLQKENIIDESGMPKERFSAEFPKEGPSILRIQQVVRGDSAAYFCASSPNLQGQSRKLFFGSGTQLSVL.

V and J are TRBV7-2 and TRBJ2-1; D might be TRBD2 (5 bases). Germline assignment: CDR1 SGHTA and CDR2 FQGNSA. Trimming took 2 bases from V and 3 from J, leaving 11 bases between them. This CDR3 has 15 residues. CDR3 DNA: TGTGCCAGCAGCTTAAAAGCGGATCTCTACAATGAGCAGTTCTTC. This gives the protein CASSLKADLYNEQFF.

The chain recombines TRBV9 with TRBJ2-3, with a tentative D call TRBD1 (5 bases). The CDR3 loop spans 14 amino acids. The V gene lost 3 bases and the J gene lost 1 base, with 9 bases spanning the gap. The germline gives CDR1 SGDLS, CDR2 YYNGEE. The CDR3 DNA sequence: TGTGCCAGCAGCGGAGACAGAGGCACAGATACGCAGTATTTT. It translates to CASSGDRGTDTQYF.

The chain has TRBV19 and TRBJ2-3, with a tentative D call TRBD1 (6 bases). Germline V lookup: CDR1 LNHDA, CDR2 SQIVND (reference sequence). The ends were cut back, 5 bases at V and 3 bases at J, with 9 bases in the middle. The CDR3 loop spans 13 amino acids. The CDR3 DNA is TGTGCCAGTAGTTTGGGGGCGACAGATACGCAGTATTTT. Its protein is CASSLGATDTQYF. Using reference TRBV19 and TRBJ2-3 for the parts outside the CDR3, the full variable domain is DGGITQSPKYLFRKEGQNVTLSCEQNLNHDAMYWYRQDPGQGLRLIYYSQIVNDFQKGDIAEGYSVSREKKESFPLTVTSAQKNPTAFYLCASSLGATDTQYFGPGTRLTVL.

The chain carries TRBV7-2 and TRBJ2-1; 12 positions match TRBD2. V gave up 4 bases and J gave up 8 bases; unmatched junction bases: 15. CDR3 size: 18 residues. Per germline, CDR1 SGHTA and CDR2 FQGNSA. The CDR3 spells CASSWGRLAGDLDDEQFF. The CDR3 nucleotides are TGTGCCAGCAGCTGGGGAAGACTAGCGGGAGATCTGGACGATGAGCAGTTCTTC.

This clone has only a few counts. The CDR3 loop is CASSETERGRLYF. The DNA for the CDR3 is TGCGCCAGCAGTGAGACGGAGCGGGGCCGCCTGTATTTT. The V call is TRBV10-2, the J call TRBJ2-3; 7 bases match TRBD2. The CDR3 covers 13 residues. Per germline, CDR1 WSHSY and CDR2 SAAADI. The ends lost 2 bases at V and 14 bases at J; junction bases unmatched: 10.

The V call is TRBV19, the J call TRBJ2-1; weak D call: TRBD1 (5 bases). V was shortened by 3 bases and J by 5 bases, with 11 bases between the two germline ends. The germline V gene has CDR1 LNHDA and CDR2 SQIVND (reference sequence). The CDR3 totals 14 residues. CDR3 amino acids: CASSIRVFDNEQFF. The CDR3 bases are TGTGCCAGTAGTATCAGGGTTTTCGACAATGAGCAGTTCTTC.

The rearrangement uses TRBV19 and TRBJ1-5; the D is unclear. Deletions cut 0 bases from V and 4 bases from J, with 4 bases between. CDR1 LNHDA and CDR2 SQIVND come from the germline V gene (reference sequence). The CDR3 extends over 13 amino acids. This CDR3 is CASSIDPNQPQHF. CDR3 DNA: TGTGCCAGTAGTATAGATCCAAATCAGCCCCAGCATTTT.

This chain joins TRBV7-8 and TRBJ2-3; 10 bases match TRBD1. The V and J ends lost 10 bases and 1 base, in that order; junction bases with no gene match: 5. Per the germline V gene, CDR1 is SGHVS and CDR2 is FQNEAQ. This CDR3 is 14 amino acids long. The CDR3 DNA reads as TGTGCCACCTCAGGGACAGGGGGCACAGATACGCAGTATTTT. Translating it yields CATSGTGGTDTQYF.

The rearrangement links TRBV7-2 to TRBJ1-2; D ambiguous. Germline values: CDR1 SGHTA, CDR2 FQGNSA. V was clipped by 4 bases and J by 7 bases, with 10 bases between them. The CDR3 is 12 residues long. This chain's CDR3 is CASSSNEGGYTF. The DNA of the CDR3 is TGTGCCAGCAGCTCGAACGAGGGTGGCTACACCTTC.

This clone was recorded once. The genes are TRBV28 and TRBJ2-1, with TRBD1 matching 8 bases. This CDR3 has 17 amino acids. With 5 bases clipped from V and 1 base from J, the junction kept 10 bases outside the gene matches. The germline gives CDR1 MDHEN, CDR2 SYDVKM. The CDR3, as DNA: TGTGCCAGCAGTCCAGTACAGGGGGTAGGATCCTACAATGAGCAGTTCTTC. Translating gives CASSPVQGVGSYNEQFF.

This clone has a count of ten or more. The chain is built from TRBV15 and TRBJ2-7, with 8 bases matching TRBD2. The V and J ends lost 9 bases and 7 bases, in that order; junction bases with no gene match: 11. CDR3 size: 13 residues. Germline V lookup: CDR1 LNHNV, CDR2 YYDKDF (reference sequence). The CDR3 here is CATSATSVGEQYF. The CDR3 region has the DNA TGTGCCACAAGCGCGACTAGCGTAGGGGAGCAGTACTTC. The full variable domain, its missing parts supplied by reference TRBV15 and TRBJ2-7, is DAMVIQNPRYQVTQFGKPVTLSCSQTLNHNVMYWYQQKSSQAPKLLFHYYDKDFNNEADTPDNFQSRRPNTSFCFLDIRSPGLGDTAMYLCATSATSVGEQYFGPGTRLTVT.

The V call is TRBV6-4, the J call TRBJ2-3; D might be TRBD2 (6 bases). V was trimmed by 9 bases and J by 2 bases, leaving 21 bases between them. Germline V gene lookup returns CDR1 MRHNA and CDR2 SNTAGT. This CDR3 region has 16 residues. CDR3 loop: CASSTHGGEYTDTQYF. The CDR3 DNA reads TGTGCCAGTTCGACCCATGGAGGGGAATACACAGATACGCAGTATTTT.

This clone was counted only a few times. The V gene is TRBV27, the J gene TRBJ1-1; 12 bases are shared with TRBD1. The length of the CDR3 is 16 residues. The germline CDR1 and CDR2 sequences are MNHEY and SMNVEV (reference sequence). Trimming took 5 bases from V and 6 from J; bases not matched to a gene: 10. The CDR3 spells CASSVRDRGLKPEAFF. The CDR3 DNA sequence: TGTGCCAGCAGTGTCCGGGACAGGGGGCTTAAACCTGAAGCTTTCTTT.

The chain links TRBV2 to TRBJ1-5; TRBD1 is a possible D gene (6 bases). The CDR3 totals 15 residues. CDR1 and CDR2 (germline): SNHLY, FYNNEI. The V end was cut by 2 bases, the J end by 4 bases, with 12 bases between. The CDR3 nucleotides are TGTGCCAGCAGTGAACAGGGACAAGGAAATCAGCCCCAGCATTTT. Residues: CASSEQGQGNQPQHF.

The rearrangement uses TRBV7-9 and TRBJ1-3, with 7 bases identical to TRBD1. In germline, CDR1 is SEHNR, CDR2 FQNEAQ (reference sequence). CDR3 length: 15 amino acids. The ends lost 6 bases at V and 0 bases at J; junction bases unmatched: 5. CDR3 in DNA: TGTGCCAGCAGGCCCGACAGGGTCTCTGGAAACACCATATATTTT. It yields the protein CASRPDRVSGNTIYF.

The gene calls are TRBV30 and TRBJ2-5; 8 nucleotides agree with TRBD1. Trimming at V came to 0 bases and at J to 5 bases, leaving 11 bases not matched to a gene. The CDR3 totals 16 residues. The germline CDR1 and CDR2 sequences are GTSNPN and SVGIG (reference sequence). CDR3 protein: CAWSVIQGALGETQYF. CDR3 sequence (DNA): TGTGCCTGGAGTGTAATCCAGGGGGCCCTTGGGGAGACCCAGTACTTC.

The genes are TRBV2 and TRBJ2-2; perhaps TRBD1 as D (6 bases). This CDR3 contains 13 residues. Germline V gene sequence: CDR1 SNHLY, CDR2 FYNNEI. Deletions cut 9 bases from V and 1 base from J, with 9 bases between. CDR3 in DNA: TGTGCCAGTGGGACACTGAACACCGGGGAGCTGTTTTTT. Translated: CASGTLNTGELFF.

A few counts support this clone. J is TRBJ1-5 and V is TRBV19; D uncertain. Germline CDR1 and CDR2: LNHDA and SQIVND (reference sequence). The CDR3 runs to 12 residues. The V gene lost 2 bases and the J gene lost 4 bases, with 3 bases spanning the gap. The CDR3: CASSITNQPQHF. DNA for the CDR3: TGTGCCAGTAGTATAACAAATCAGCCCCAGCATTTT.

The CDR3 here is CASSLARDRVTGELFF. DNA for the CDR3: TGTGCCAGCAGCTTGGCCAGGGACAGGGTTACCGGGGAGCTGTTTTTT. The chain couples TRBV5-4 to TRBJ2-2; TRBD1 matches 9 bases. CDR1 is SGHNT, CDR2 YYREEE, per germline (reference sequence). Losses at the gene ends were 0 bases for V and 5 bases for J; bases not matched to a gene: 5. The CDR3 contains 16 residues.